This T cell receptor beta chain was found in a study of blood T cell repertoires in COVID-19. Germline assignment: CDR1 SGHRS and CDR2 YFSETQ. The CDR3 sequence is 15 residues long. V lost 5 bases, J lost 3 bases, and 8 bases stayed unmatched. Libraries were prepared by immunoSEQ multiplex PCR; TCRdb keeps only in-frame clonotypes and omits some of them. Of approximately 140,000 clones in the sample, more than 75% are singletons; the top ten hold under 15%. The TCR originated in an elderly man with acute or convalescent COVID-19. The V and J genes are TRBV5-1 and TRBJ1-2; 9 bases line up with TRBD1. Material for sequencing was peripheral blood. CDR3 nucleotide sequence: TGCGCCAGCAGAGTTACAGGGGGCTCGGACTATGGCTACACCTTC. Translating it yields CASRVTGGSDYGYTF.